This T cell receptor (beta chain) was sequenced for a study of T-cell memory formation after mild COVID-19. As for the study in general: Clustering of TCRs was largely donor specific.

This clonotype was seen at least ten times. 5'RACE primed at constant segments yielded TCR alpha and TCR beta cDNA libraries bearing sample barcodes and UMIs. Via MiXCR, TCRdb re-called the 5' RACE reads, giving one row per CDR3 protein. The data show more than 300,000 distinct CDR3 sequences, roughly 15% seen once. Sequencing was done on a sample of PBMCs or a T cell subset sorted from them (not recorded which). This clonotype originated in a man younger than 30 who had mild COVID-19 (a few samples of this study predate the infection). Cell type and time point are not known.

Here the CDR3 DNA reads TGTGCCAGCAGCCGAGGGACAGCTTATGGCTACACCTTC. This encodes CASSRGTAYGYTF. The chain combines TRBV7-3 with TRBJ1-2; 7 bases fit TRBD1. After removal of 5 bases from V and 5 bases from J, the junction contained 5 bases not matched to a gene. The germline gives CDR1 SGHTA, CDR2 FQGTGA. The CDR3 is 13 amino acids.